This T cell receptor (beta chain) was sequenced during a study of T cell responses to AZD1222 COVID-19 vaccine. Regarding the study as a whole: The peak T cell response came first, and repertoires were sampled only after it. Just five to seven people given AZD1222 tested seropositive at baseline.

Profiling relied on immunoSEQ multiplex PCR, and the TCRdb table lists in-frame clones only, not all of them. The table includes about 150,000 clones, 80% to 90% detected once. Comment on this clone: The target antigen is unknown.

The germline V gene has CDR1 SGHNT and CDR2 YENEEA. V was clipped by 5 bases and J by 13 bases, with 12 bases between them. The CDR3 runs 12 residues. The chain carries TRBV11-3 and TRBJ1-6; D is ambiguous. The sequence was obtained from an adult in good health. The specimen was peripheral blood, collected on day 0 of MenACWY control vaccination. The CDR3 region is CASSPLIGPLHF. CDR3 in DNA: TGTGCCAGCAGCCCCTTAATTGGGCCCCTCCACTTT.